This section outlines one T cell receptor beta chain sequence together with its context. Its specific antigen is unknown. One base away there is no much larger clone; base qualities are not given. The entry originates in a study of blood T cell repertoires in COVID-19 (TCRdb year 2020). At the level of the whole study: Collaborator samples came from the United States, Italy and Spain and covered acute and convalescent phases of COVID-19. Where HLA class I and class II types were available, the types were taken from metadata supplied by the sample provider, not from assay-based typing. The samples were drawn from the first 160 participants of the ongoing ImmuneRACE study and from about 1,200 subjects provided by 6 global collaborators. The material from the prospective study consisted of cDNA or gDNA derived from T cells, B-cell-depleted T cells, or PBMCs. A de-identified subject ID, COVID-19 status, age in years and sex were almost always included in the sample metadata. The repertoires were made available in a free public database intended to serve as a resource for research on the immune response to SARS-CoV-2. Subjects who had been exposed to COVID-19, were actively infected with it, or had recovered from it provided the deeply sampled blood TCRbeta repertoires that made up the dataset.

Results the study describes overall, beyond this receptor: Clinical and demographic metadata were provided uncurated, with the amount varying by source and participant.

TCRbeta CDR3 regions were amplified from genomic DNA using the immunoSEQ Assay, a bias-controlled multiplex PCR. Concerning the study's data processing: The number of nucleated cells in each sample was estimated from the amplification of reference gene primers within the assay. To quantify the absolute abundance of each unique TCRbeta CDR3 rearrangement, sequence reads were collapsed and filtered. For each sample, productive Simpson clonality was calculated by taking the square root of Simpson's diversity index across productive rearrangements. TCRdb took over this immuneACCESS table, retaining in-frame rearrangements with V and J assigned. Such tables are incomplete; in checked studies, under half of the missing clones stem from an unresolved V gene, and the remainder is unexplained. The DNA gave D and trimming, while V, J and clone size come from that table. For this sample there are 70,000 to 95,000 clones; 89% appear just once. Roughly 2.6% of the sample is taken by the ten largest.

One collaborating source in Seattle enrolled patients during active infection and followed them longitudinally through the course of disease. The collaborating institutions used their own protocols to collect whole blood in K2EDTA tubes. Collaborator samples were shipped for TCRbeta analysis as frozen whole blood, isolated PBMCs, or DNA extracted from either sample type. The CDR3, cysteine through phenylalanine, is 15 amino acids long. Only CDR3 DNA is held: 45 bases, read in frame from base 1. Unmatched junction bases come to 6, with V trimmed by 5 bases and J by 7 bases. Reading the germline V gene gives CDR1 WSHSY and CDR2 SAAADI.

This clonotype was obtained from a middle-aged man with COVID-19, enrolled during active disease. Sequences were obtained from peripheral blood. This sequence uses TRBV10-2 and TRBJ1-6, with 9 middle bases fitting TRBD1. CDR3 protein: CASSSLGQGNSPLHF. The nucleotides are TGCGCCAGCAGTTCCTTGGGACAGGGAAATTCACCCCTCCACTTT.